Listed below are T cell receptor beta chains from one sample, sequenced in a study of T cell changes during pregnancy in multiple sclerosis. Profiling relied on immunoSEQ multiplex PCR, and the TCRdb table lists in-frame clones only, not all of them. The profile covers some 48,000 clones, with 80% to 95% appearing a single time and approximately 0.61% taken by the ten largest. The sample in question was CD4+ T cells from peripheral blood mononuclear cells, obtained after pregnancy. These TCRs come from a female donor in good health, enrolled as a control in a pregnancy study. Each CDR3 is given with its conserved first and last residue. Each record gives: J gene, V gene, CDR3 protein.

TRBJ1-3	TRBV15	CATGGRGSGNTIYF
TRBJ1-2	TRBV6-1	CASSETSGSWSGYTF
TRBJ1-4	TRBV4-1	CASSPNTGNNEKLFF
TRBJ2-2	TRBV4-1	CASSHTQGAIAGELFF
TRBJ1-3	TRBV2	CASRDTTGGGGNTIYF
TRBJ2-5	TRBV28	CASRSQVGGSVETQYF
TRBJ1-1	TRBV7-9	CASSFQRRTGNTEAFF
TRBJ1-1	TRBV6-4	CATAKNRGNTEAFF
TRBJ2-2	TRBV28	CASSPPQGYTGELFF
TRBJ2-7	TRBV5-8	CASSFPDRNEQYF
TRBJ2-1	TRBV7-9	CASSRGLAPGYNEQFF
TRBJ2-7	TRBV6-5	CATQPPGSYEQYF
TRBJ2-5	TRBV15	CATSRVTGLGAETQYF
TRBJ2-2	TRBV5-1	CASSPNRGLITGELFF
TRBJ1-4	TRBV10-3	CAISAGDKEKLFF
TRBJ1-4	TRBV9	CASSVGQGVEKLFF
TRBJ1-3	TRBV2	CASRANRERNTIYF
TRBJ1-5	TRBV6-5	CASSPRSGNQPQHF
TRBJ1-6	TRBV6-5	CASSYSPGVGSPLHF
TRBJ2-1	TRBV5-1	CASRSLAARYSYNEQFF
NA	TRBV5-1	CASSNPSGGYEQYF
TRBJ2-7	TRBV5-1	CASSFPPGQQTSYEQYF
TRBJ2-2	TRBV9	CASSVEATTRTGELFF
TRBJ2-2	TRBV2	CASSEADPHRRGELFF
TRBJ2-3	TRBV27	CASSPHGVARDTQYF
TRBJ2-3	TRBV4-1	CASSRFSGTPDTQYF
TRBJ1-1	TRBV25-1	CASSEYGRVTEAFF
TRBJ2-7	TRBV10-3	CATRQGPSSYEQYF
TRBJ2-3	TRBV7-2	CASSLVPAGGAGADTQYF
TRBJ2-1	TRBV5-5	CASSLAIAGDNEQFF
TRBJ2-7	TRBV7-9	CASSRDSLSTYEQYF
TRBJ1-2	TRBV6-1	CASSEGSGFTYTF
TRBJ1-6	TRBV7-2	CASSSSGIHNSPLHF
TRBJ2-1	TRBV5-1	CASSRTSGRAGGARNEQFF
TRBJ2-1	TRBV11-3	CASGRDFSYNEQFF
TRBJ2-7	TRBV18	CASSPRQGSYEQYF
TRBJ1-5	TRBV5-3	CARSPPRECQPQHF
TRBJ2-1	TRBV6-1	CASSEAPGLYNEQFF
TRBJ2-5	TRBV9	CASSALEAQETQYF
TRBJ1-6	TRBV7-9	CASSLGAGRNSPLHF
TRBJ1-2	TRBV19	CASSTTGAWGGYGYTF
TRBJ2-1	TRBV5-1	CASSPIGRDEQFF
TRBJ1-1	TRBV5-4	CASSFLGLLGEGTSNTEAFF
TRBJ1-1	TRBV6-5	CASSTDRQNTEAFF
TRBJ2-3	TRBV7-2	CASSRGRSDTQYF
TRBJ2-1	TRBV9	CASSPTGQGGNEQFF
TRBJ2-7	TRBV5-4	CASSRPGQSYEQYF
TRBJ1-3	TRBV9	CASSAGTAGNTIYF
TRBJ2-7	TRBV6-6	CAVAVGGAGSYEQYF
TRBJ2-1	TRBV4-1	CASSQSGTSGYYNEQFF
TRBJ2-2	TRBV4-1	CASSQVGLAGGPGTGELFF
TRBJ2-1	TRBV30	CAWLARGGNEQFF
TRBJ2-3	TRBV7-6	CASSLAVTSGRSTQYF